This TCR beta chain was recovered during a study of blood T cell repertoires in COVID-19 (dated by TCRdb to 2020 to 2021). Background for the entire study: Samples covering the acute and convalescent phases of COVID-19 were provided by collaborators in the United States, Italy and Spain. The material from the prospective study consisted of cDNA or gDNA derived from T cells, B-cell-depleted T cells, or PBMCs. The dataset comprised deeply sampled blood TCRbeta repertoires from subjects exposed to, actively infected with, or recovered from COVID-19. Where HLA class I and class II types were available, the types were taken from metadata supplied by the sample provider, not from assay-based typing. A de-identified subject ID, COVID-19 status, age in years and sex were almost always included in the sample metadata. Samples came from the ongoing ImmuneRACE study (first 160 participants) plus 1,254 subjects from 6 global collaborators. A freely available public database, intended as a resource for researchers studying the immune response to SARS-CoV-2, is where the repertoires were released. Broader findings and caveats from the paper: The amount of clinical and demographic metadata varied by source and participant and was provided uncurated.

As for this clone: Its recognized antigen is unknown. Within one base of it there is no much larger clone, and no base qualities were kept.

V lost 7 bases and J lost 1 base, and the count of bases not matched to a germline gene is 8. The germline V gene (reference sequence) specifies SEHNR as CDR1 and FQNEAQ as CDR2. The CDR3 measures 15 amino acids from cysteine to phenylalanine. The DNA shown is the 45-base CDR3, in frame from base 1. Whole blood was collected in K2EDTA tubes by collaborating institutions according to the institutions' own protocols. Collaborator samples were shipped for TCRbeta analysis as frozen whole blood, isolated PBMCs, or DNA extracted from either sample type. TCRbeta CDR3 regions were amplified from genomic DNA by means of the immunoSEQ Assay, a bias-controlled multiplex PCR. The published analysis was carried out like this. Nucleated cell counts per sample were estimated from amplification of reference gene primers within the assay. To quantify the absolute abundance of each unique TCRbeta CDR3 rearrangement, sequence reads were collapsed and filtered. For each sample, productive Simpson clonality was calculated by taking the square root of Simpson's diversity index across productive rearrangements. TCRdb mirrors the immuneACCESS table, restricted to in-frame sequences. Some clones are absent from its copies; in checked studies, under half trace to an unresolved V gene, and the reason for the others is unknown. V and J calls and clone size are copied from that table; D and trimming were computed from the DNA. This sample is represented by about 120,000 clones; about 85% of them were singletons. The ten largest clones capture 3.5% to 4.5% of the sample.

The receptor was derived from a man aged 60 to 69 with acute or convalescent COVID-19. The sequence joins TRBV7-9 to TRBJ1-2; 8 central bases correspond to TRBD1. Sequencing was performed on peripheral blood. The nucleotide sequence is TGTGCCAGCACCAGAGGGACAGGAGTTAACTATGGCTACACCTTC. Its protein is CASTRGTGVNYGYTF.